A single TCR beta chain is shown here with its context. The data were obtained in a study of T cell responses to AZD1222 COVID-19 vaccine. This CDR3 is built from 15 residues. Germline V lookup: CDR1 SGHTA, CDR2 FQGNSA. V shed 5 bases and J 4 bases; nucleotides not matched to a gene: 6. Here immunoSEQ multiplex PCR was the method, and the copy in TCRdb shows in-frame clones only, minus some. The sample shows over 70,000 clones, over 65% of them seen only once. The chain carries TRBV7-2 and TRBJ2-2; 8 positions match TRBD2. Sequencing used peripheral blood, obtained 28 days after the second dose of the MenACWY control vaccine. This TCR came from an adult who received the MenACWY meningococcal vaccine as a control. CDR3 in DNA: TGTGCCAGCAGCGTCCGGGGACTAGGCACCGGGGAGCTGTTTTTT. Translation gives CASSVRGLGTGELFF.